Each of the 3 T cell receptor beta chains below was sequenced from the same sample in a study of radiotherapy plus CTLA-4 blockade in lung cancer. Sequencing used immunoSEQ multiplex PCR; TCRdb keeps in-frame clones, though not all of them. The sample holds under 95,000 clones, less than 85% seen once. The sample consisted of peripheral blood, taken from a patient treated with radiotherapy plus ipilimumab. The receptors were sampled from a human donor with non-small cell lung cancer who had stable disease on radiotherapy plus ipilimumab.

The chain is built from TRBV4-2 and TRBJ1-1, with unresolved D. Trimming shortened V by 0 bases and J by 2 bases, and 10 bases separated the two germline ends. CDR1 and CDR2 from the germline V gene are LGHNA and YNFKEQ. This CDR3 region has 15 residues. In DNA form, the CDR3 reads TGTGCCAGCAGCCAAGATCATGGCCGAAACACTGAAGCTTTCTTT. Protein: CASSQDHGRNTEAFF.

The rearrangement joins TRBV19 to TRBJ2-2, with a weak D call TRBD2 (7 bases). V was shortened by 7 bases and J by 5 bases, with 17 bases between the two germline ends. The CDR3 consists of 15 residues. Germline CDR1 is LNHDA and CDR2 is SQIVND (reference sequence). The CDR3 DNA is TGTGCCAGTACCATACGGGGGGCAAGGACCGGGGAGCTGTTTTTT. It yields the protein CASTIRGARTGELFF.

This sequence joins TRBV9 and TRBJ1-1, with D possibly TRBD1 on 5 matching bases. The CDR3 has 19 amino acids. Looked up from germline, CDR1 is SGDLS and CDR2 is YYNGEE. The V gene lost 0 bases and the J gene lost 4 bases, with 25 bases spanning the gap. DNA of the CDR3: TGTGCCAGCAGCGTAGCCACGACAGTTCCCGGACTCCCCAGCACTGAAGCTTTCTTT. Its translation is CASSVATTVPGLPSTEAFF.